Sequencing of this T cell receptor (beta chain) was carried out in a study of post-analysis software for immune sequencing data. Study in general: Multiple sclerosis in the patients followed relapsing-remitting, secondary progressive and progressive-relapsing courses.

The library was made from cDNA and included unique molecular identifiers. One entry per CDR3 protein, called by TCRdb with MiXCR from the PCR reads. Here the sample spans 700,000 to 900,000 distinct CDR3 sequences, 46% being singletons. Study-wide findings and caveats: Patients used several TRBV segments, including TRBV5-6, TRBV5-1 and TRBV20-1, more often than controls. F measure grouped same-batch samples tightly together. Compared with controls, patients showed significantly lower normalized Chao1 diversity.

Remarks on this clonotype: Its specificity is unknown.

CDR3 length: 14 residues. CDR1 is LNHNV and CDR2 is YYDKDF in the germline V gene (reference sequence). The sample was blood. The TCR comes from a girl aged 5 to 17 with multiple sclerosis. The chain uses TRBV15 and TRBJ2-5; 8 positions match TRBD2. The J call may be incorrect, as the DNA end agrees better with TRBJ2-7. CDR3 nucleotide sequence: TGTGCCACCAGCAGGCAAGTTAGCGGGAACGAGCAGTACTTC. Its protein is CATSRQVSGNEQYF.